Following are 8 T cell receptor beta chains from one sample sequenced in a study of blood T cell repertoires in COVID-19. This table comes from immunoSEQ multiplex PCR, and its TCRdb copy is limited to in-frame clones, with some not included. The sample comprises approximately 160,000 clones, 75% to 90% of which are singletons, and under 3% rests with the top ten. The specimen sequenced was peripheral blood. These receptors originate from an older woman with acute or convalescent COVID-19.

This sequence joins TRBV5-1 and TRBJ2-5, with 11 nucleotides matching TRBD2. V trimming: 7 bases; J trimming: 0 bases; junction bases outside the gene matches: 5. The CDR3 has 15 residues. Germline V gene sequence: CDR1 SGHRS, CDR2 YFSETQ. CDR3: CASVLAGGYQETQYF. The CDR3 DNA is TGCGCCAGCGTTTTAGCGGGGGGGTACCAAGAGACCCAGTACTTC.

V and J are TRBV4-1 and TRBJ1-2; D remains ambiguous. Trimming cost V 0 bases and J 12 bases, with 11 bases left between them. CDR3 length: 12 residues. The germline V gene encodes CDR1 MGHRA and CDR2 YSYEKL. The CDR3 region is CASSQDLRVHTF. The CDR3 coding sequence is TGCGCCAGCAGCCAAGATCTCCGAGTTCACACCTTC.

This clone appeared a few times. The CDR3 here is CASSFSGASTDTQYF. CDR3 DNA sequence: TGCGCCAGCAGCTTTAGCGGGGCGAGCACAGATACGCAGTATTTT. The chain is built from TRBV5-1 and TRBJ2-3, with 8 bases matching TRBD2. The germline CDR1 and CDR2 sequences are SGHRS and YFSETQ. The trim removed 2 bases at V and 0 bases at J, leaving 2 bases unmatched. The length of the CDR3 is 15 residues.

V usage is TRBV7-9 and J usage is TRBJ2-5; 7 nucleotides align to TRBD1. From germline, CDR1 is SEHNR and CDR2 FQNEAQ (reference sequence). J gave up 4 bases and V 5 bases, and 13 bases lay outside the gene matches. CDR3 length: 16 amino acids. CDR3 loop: CASSPYPRDRRETQYF. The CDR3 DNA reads TGTGCCAGCAGCCCATACCCCCGGGACAGACGAGAGACCCAGTACTTC. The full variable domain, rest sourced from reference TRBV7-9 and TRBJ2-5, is DTGVSQNPRHKITKRGQNVTFRCDPISEHNRLYWYRQTLGQGPEFLTYFQNEAQLEKSRLLSDRFSAERPKGSFSTLEIQRTEQGDSAMYLCASSPYPRDRRETQYFGPGTRLLVL.

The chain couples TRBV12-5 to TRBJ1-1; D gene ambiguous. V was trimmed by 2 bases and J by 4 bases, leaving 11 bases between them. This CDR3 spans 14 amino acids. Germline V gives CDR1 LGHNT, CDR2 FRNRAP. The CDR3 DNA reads TGTGCTAGTGGTTTGATTCCCGGGAGCACTGAAGCTTTCTTT. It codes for CASGLIPGSTEAFF.

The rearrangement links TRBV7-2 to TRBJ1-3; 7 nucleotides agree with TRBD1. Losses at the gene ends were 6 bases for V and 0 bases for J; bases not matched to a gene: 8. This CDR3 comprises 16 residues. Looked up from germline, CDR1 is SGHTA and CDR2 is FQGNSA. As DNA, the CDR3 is TGTGCCAGCAGAAAAGGACAGGCCGGCTCTGGAAACACCATATATTTT. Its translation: CASRKGQAGSGNTIYF.

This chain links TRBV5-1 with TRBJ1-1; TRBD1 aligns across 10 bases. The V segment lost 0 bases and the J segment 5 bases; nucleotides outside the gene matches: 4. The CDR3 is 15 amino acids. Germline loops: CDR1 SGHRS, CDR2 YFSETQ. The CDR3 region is CASSLEGQGRTEAFF. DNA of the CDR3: TGCGCCAGCAGCTTGGAGGGACAGGGGAGAACTGAAGCTTTCTTT.

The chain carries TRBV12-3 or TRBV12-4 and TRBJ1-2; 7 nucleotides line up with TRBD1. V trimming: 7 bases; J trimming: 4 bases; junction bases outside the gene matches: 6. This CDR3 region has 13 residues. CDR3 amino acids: CASNDRVSYGYTF. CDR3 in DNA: TGTGCCAGCAACGACAGGGTTTCCTATGGCTACACCTTC.